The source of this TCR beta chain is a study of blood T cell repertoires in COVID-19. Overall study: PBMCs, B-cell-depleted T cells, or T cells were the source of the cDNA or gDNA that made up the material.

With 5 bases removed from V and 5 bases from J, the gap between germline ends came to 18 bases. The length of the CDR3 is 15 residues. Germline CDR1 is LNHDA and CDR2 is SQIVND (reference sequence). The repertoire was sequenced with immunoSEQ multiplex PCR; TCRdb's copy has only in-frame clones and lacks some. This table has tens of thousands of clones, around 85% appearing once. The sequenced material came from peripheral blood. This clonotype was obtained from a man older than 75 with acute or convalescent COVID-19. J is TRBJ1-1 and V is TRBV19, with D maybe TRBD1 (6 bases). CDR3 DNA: TGTGCCAGTAGTGAGGGGACGGGGGGCGGAACTGAAGCTTTCTTT. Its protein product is CASSEGTGGGTEAFF.